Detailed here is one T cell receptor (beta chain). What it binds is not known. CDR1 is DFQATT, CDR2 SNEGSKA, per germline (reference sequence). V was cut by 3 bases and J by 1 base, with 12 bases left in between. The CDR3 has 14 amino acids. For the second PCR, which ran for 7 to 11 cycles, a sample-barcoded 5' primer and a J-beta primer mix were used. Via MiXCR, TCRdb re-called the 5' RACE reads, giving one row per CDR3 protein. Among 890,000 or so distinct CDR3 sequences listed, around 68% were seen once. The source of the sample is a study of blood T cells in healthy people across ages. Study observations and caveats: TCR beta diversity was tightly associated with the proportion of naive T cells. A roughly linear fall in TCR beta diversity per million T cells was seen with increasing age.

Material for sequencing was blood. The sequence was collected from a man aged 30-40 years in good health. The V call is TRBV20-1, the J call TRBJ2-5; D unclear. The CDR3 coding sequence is TGCAGTGCTAGGGACCACCGGGCCCAAGAGACCCAGTACTTC. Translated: CSARDHRAQETQYF.